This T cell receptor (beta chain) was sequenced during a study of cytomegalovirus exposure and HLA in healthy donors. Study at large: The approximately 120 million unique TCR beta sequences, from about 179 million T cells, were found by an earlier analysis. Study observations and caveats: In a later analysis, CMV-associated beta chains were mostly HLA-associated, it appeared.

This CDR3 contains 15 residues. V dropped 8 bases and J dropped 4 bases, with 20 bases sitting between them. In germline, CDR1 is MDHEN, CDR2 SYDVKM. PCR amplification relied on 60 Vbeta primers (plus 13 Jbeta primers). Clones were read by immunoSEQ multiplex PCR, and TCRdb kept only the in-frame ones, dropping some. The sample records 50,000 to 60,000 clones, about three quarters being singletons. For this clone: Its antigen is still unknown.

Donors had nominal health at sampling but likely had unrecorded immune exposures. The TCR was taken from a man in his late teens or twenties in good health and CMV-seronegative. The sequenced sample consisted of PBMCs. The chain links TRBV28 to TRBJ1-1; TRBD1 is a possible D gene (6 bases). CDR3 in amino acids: CASRPSRGGSTEAFF. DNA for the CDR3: TGTGCCAGCCGACCCTCCCGAGGGGGAAGCACTGAAGCTTTCTTT.